These T cell receptor beta chains were read from a single sample in a study of T cell clones after liver transplantation. Profiled with immunoSEQ multiplex PCR; TCRdb holds only in-frame clones, not every one. This table has 75,000 to 95,000 clones, about 85% appearing once. Sample: CD4+ T cells from blood, taken 48 months after liver transplant. The receptors were gathered from a human patient who received a liver transplant. These T cells may partly come from the graft donor. Both conserved end residues are part of each CDR3. A D gene is named only where the DNA matches it firmly. Clone sizes are given selectively: once, few, many, or a class where the clone is expanded.

TRBV4-3,TRBD2,TRBJ2-3,19,.,TGCGCCAGCAGCCAAGGGCCCATTGCGGGAGGGCCTGTCACAGATACGCAGTATTTT,CASSQGPIAGGPVTDTQYF
TRBV30,.,TRBJ1-1,15,.,TGTGCCTGGAGTGTCGGGGGAGGGAAGAACACTGAAGCTTTCTTT,CAWSVGGGKNTEAFF
TRBV28,.,TRBJ2-3,15,.,TGTGCCAGCGGTCCGACTATAACCTTCACAGATACGCAGTATTTT,CASGPTITFTDTQYF
TRBV7-2,TRBD1,TRBJ2-5,14,.,TGTGCCAGCAGCTTAGGACAGGGTTGGGAGACCCAGTACTTC,CASSLGQGWETQYF
TRBV9,TRBD2,TRBJ2-2,15,.,TGTGCCAGCAGATCCGGGGGGGCGAACACCGGGGAGCTGTTTTTT,CASRSGGANTGELFF
TRBV29-1,TRBD1,TRBJ2-2,16,once,TGCAGCGTCCTGAACAGGGGCCGATCGAACACCGGGGAGCTGTTTTTT,CSVLNRGRSNTGELFF
TRBV5-1,.,TRBJ2-3,13,.,TGCGCCAGCAGCTTGGATAGCACAGATACGCAGTATTTT,CASSLDSTDTQYF
TRBV6-1,.,TRBJ1-5,16,few,TGTGCCAGCAGTGAAGAGATAGGGATTAGCAATCAGCCCCAGCATTTT,CASSEEIGISNQPQHF
TRBV4-3,TRBD2,TRBJ2-3,17,.,TGCGCCAGCAAACGGACTAGCGGGGGCCTTAGCACAGATACGCAGTATTTT,CASKRTSGGLSTDTQYF
TRBV6-5,.,TRBJ1-2,11,.,TGTGCCAGCAGGACAGGCGAGGGCTACACCTTC,CASRTGEGYTF
TRBV28,.,TRBJ2-3,15,.,TGTGCCAGCAGTCTGAACCCGGGAGTGGCAGATACGCAGTATTTT,CASSLNPGVADTQYF
TRBV5-1,.,TRBJ2-7,17,once,TGCGCCAGCAGCTTGGGGGTCGTGGTTTTGGAGTCCTACGAGCAGTACTTC,CASSLGVVVLESYEQYF
TRBV2,.,TRBJ2-4,14,.,TGTGCCAGCAGCCACGGGTCCAGGGGAAACATTCAGTACTTC,CASSHGSRGNIQYF
TRBV5-1,.,TRBJ2-7,14,.,TGCGCCAGCAGCTTGGAAACAGGGACCTACGAGCAGTACTTC,CASSLETGTYEQYF
TRBV6-1,.,TRBJ2-7,10,.,TGTGCCAGCAGCCACTACGAGCAGTACTTC,CASSHYEQYF
TRBV19,.,TRBJ1-1,16,.,TGTGCCAGTAGTATTACGGGGGAACCCATGAACACTGAAGCTTTCTTT,CASSITGEPMNTEAFF
TRBV2,.,TRBJ1-1,13,.,TGTGCCAGCACTGAACAGATGAAGACTGAAGCTTTCTTT,CASTEQMKTEAFF
TRBV19,.,TRBJ2-5,11,.,TGTGCCAGTAGTATCCGTGAGACCCAGTACTTC,CASSIRETQYF
TRBV5-4,.,TRBJ2-2,16,.,TGTGCCAGCAGCTTGGCCCTAGGGGAGAACACCGGGGAGCTGTTTTTT,CASSLALGENTGELFF
TRBV27,.,TRBJ2-5,13,.,TGTGCCAGCAGTTTTCGTCTCCCAGAGACCCAGTACTTC,CASSFRLPETQYF
TRBV5-1,.,TRBJ2-7,15,few,TGCGCCAGCAGTTACAGGGGGGGGTCCTCCTACGAGCAGTACTTC,CASSYRGGSSYEQYF
TRBV15,TRBD2,TRBJ2-7,15,.,TGTGCCACCAGCAGAAGGACTAGCGGGACCTACGAGCAGTACTTC,CATSRRTSGTYEQYF